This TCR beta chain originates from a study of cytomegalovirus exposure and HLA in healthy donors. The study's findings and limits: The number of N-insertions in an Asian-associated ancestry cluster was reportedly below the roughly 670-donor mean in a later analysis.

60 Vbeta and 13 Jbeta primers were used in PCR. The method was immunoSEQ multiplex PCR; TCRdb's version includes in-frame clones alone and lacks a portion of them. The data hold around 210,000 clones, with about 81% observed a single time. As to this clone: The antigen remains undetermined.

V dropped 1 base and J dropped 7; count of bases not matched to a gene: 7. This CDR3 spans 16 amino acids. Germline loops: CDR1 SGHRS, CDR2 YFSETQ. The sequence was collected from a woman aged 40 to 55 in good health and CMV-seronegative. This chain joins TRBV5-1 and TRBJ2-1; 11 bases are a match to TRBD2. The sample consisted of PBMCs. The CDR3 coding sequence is TGCGCCAGCAGCTTGCCGGGACTAGCGGAGTCGAATGAGCAGTTCTTC. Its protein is CASSLPGLAESNEQFF.